The next 23 T cell receptor beta chains were all read from a single sample in a study of Ad26.COV2.S vaccination and SARS-CoV-2 variants. TCRdb keeps only in-frame clones here, not all; method: immunoSEQ multiplex PCR. This table has about 410,000 clones, 89% appearing once. Noted treatment: approximately 18 received Ad26.COV2.S at low or high dose, single or two shots; 5 received placebo; per-sample allocation not given. The samples were gathered on day 63 after the first injection of vaccine or placebo. The source was peripheral blood, collected in a trial of Ad26.COV2.S vaccine versus placebo. The receptors originated from a person aged 18-65 years who received the Ad26.COV2.S COVID-19 vaccine or a placebo.

The gene calls are TRBV27 and TRBJ1-1, with 8 bases matching TRBD1. Germline CDR1 is MNHEY and CDR2 is SMNVEV (reference sequence). The CDR3 has 19 amino acids. V shed 8 bases and J 1 base; nucleotides not matched to a gene: 21. DNA of the CDR3: TGTGCCAGCGCCCGGCAGGGGGCAGGTTGGGGCACAGGGAACACTGAAGCTTTCTTT. Encoded protein: CASARQGAGWGTGNTEAFF.

As concerns this clone: Other nucleotide sequences in the sample specify the same CDR3. The chain recombines TRBV9 with TRBJ1-2; a possible D gene is TRBD1 (6 bases). CDR1 and CDR2 from the germline V gene are SGDLS and YYNGEE. V was cut by 2 bases and J by 2 bases, with 7 bases left in between. The CDR3 contains 13 residues. The CDR3 reads CASSVDRNYGYTF. The DNA for the CDR3 is TGTGCCAGCAGCGTGGACAGAAACTATGGCTACACCTTC.

This rearrangement joins TRBV30 to TRBJ1-5; D is unclear. Trimming took 5 bases from V and 7 from J, leaving 15 bases between them. This CDR3 has 13 amino acids. Per the germline V gene, CDR1 is GTSNPN and CDR2 is SVGIG (reference sequence). The CDR3 bases are TGTGCCTGGGGCCCAGGAGGTCCCCAGCCCCAGCATTTT. It yields the protein CAWGPGGPQPQHF.

The V gene is TRBV28, the J gene TRBJ1-2; D might be TRBD1 (5 bases). Germline V CDR1 and CDR2: MDHEN, SYDVKM. This CDR3 contains 15 residues. Trimming removed 6 bases at V and 8 bases at J, with 22 bases between. CDR3 amino acids: CASSLQTALFEGYTF. CDR3 bases: TGTGCCAGCAGCCTTCAGACAGCCTTATTTGAAGGCTACACCTTC.

This chain connects TRBV6-5 to TRBJ2-7; 10 bases fit TRBD2. With 7 bases clipped from V and 4 bases from J, the junction kept 7 bases outside the gene matches. The CDR3 sequence is 14 residues long. Germline V CDR1 and CDR2: MNHEY, SVGAGI. CDR3 sequence reads: CASTQLAGSYEQYF. Written as DNA, the CDR3 is TGTGCCAGCACCCAACTAGCGGGATCTTACGAGCAGTACTTC.

The V gene is TRBV5-1, the J gene TRBJ2-3, with D perhaps matching TRBD1 (6 bases). The V end lost 0 bases, the J end lost 4 bases, and 9 bases lay between the germline ends. This CDR3 contains 14 residues. The germline V gene has CDR1 SGHRS and CDR2 YFSETQ. The CDR3 reads CASSLDRAPDTQYF. The CDR3 DNA reads as TGCGCCAGCAGCTTGGACAGGGCCCCAGATACGCAGTATTTT.

This clone came up once. The chain uses TRBV5-5 and TRBJ2-2, with D unresolved. The length of the CDR3 is 13 residues. The germline V gene has CDR1 SGHKS and CDR2 YYEKEE (reference sequence). Trimming cost V 2 bases and J 5 bases, with 7 bases left between them. CDR3 bases: TGTGCCAGCAGCTTTCGTGAAACCGGGGAGCTGTTTTTT. Its protein product is CASSFRETGELFF.

The CDR3 DNA reads TGTGCCAGCAGCCAGACAGGGTCGAACACTGAAGCTTTCTTT. Its protein is CASSQTGSNTEAFF. J is TRBJ1-1 and V is TRBV7-9, with 7 bases lining up with TRBD1. This CDR3 region has 14 residues. Germline trimming cut 5 bases from V and 1 base from J; bases unmatched to any gene: 4. Germline V gene sequence: CDR1 SEHNR, CDR2 FQNEAQ (reference sequence).

CDR3 loop: CASSGTISGYNSPLHF. For the CDR3, the DNA is TGTGCCAGCAGCGGAACGATAAGTGGGTATAATTCACCCCTCCACTTT. J is TRBJ1-6 and V is TRBV28, with no clear D. The CDR3 loop spans 16 amino acids. Germline V gene data show CDR1 as MDHEN and CDR2 as SYDVKM. Trimming cost V 6 bases and J 4 bases, with 16 bases left between them.

This chain joins TRBV10-2 and TRBJ1-1; D is uncertain. V was shortened by 2 bases and J by 9 bases, with 7 bases between the two germline ends. CDR1 WSHSY and CDR2 SAAADI come from the germline V gene. CDR3 length equals 11 residues. DNA of the CDR3: TGCGCCAGCAGTGAGAGGACCCAAGCTTTCTTT. Encoded protein: CASSERTQAFF.

The genes are TRBV10-2 and TRBJ2-1; no clear D. This CDR3 is 14 amino acids long. Trimming pared 5 bases from V and 1 base from J, leaving 9 bases between. The germline V gene has CDR1 WSHSY and CDR2 SAAADI. CDR3 in amino acids: CASSQTRSYNEQFF. DNA of the CDR3: TGCGCCAGCAGTCAGACCCGGTCCTACAATGAGCAGTTCTTC.

The rearrangement uses TRBV30 and TRBJ2-7; tentatively, D is TRBD2 (6 bases). Looked up from germline, CDR1 is GTSNPN and CDR2 is SVGIG (reference sequence). CDR3 length: 16 amino acids. The V end was cut by 2 bases, the J end by 7 bases, with 24 bases between. CDR3: CAWSNLASYTPAEQYF. The CDR3 DNA reads TGTGCCTGGAGTAACCTAGCGTCATATACTCCCGCGGAGCAGTACTTC.

The rearrangement joins TRBV7-2 to TRBJ2-7; D is uncertain. The CDR3 has 14 residues. V was shortened by 5 bases and J by 2 bases, with 13 bases between the two germline ends. The germline gives CDR1 SGHTA, CDR2 FQGNSA. The CDR3, as DNA: TGTGCCAGCAGCGCGACACTTCGAGCCTACGAGCAGTACTTC. This gives the protein CASSATLRAYEQYF.

The chain uses TRBV6-5 and TRBJ2-1; a possible D gene is TRBD2 (6 bases). This CDR3 comprises 16 residues. Germline V gene lookup returns CDR1 MNHEY and CDR2 SVGAGI. V was pared by 0 bases and J by 0 bases, with 9 bases between. The CDR3, as DNA: TGTGCCAGCAGTTACTCGGAGGGGAGCTCCTACAATGAGCAGTTCTTC. It encodes CASSYSEGSSYNEQFF.

The J gene is TRBJ1-5, the V gene TRBV3-1 (or the pseudogene TRBV3-2), with D unclear. The V gene lost 1 base and the J gene lost 4 bases, with 5 bases spanning the gap. Germline loops: CDR1 LGHDT, CDR2 YNNKEL (reference sequence). The length of the CDR3 is 13 residues. DNA for the CDR3: TGTGCCAGCAGCCAAGCTGCTAATCAGCCCCAGCATTTT. Translation: CASSQAANQPQHF.

The gene calls are TRBV5-1 and TRBJ2-2; 8 bases are a match to TRBD2. Germline loops: CDR1 SGHRS, CDR2 YFSETQ. V lost 2 bases and J lost 5; bases outside the gene matches: 5. The CDR3 has 15 amino acids. The CDR3 coding sequence is TGCGCCAGCAGCTTAAGCGGGAGAGGTACCGGGGAGCTGTTTTTT. Translation gives CASSLSGRGTGELFF.

The CDR3 loop reads CATQGLTYEQYF. Here the CDR3 DNA reads TGTGCCACCCAGGGGTTGACCTACGAGCAGTACTTC. The gene calls are TRBV28 and TRBJ2-7; the D gene is possibly TRBD1 (6 bases). This CDR3 has 12 amino acids. Germline assignment: CDR1 MDHEN and CDR2 SYDVKM. V gave up 10 bases and J gave up 2 bases, with 12 bases separating them.

V and J are TRBV27 and TRBJ2-1, with D tentatively TRBD2 (5 bases). V lost 8 bases and J 9 bases, leaving 17 bases between the germline ends. This CDR3 contains 13 residues. CDR1 is MNHEY, CDR2 SMNVEV, per germline (reference sequence). CDR3 amino acids: CASAAGITSEQFF. The CDR3 DNA reads TGTGCCAGCGCGGCCGGGATCACCTCTGAGCAGTTCTTC.

This chain joins TRBV7-2 and TRBJ2-2; 10 nucleotides agree with TRBD2. The CDR3 has 18 amino acids. CDR1 and CDR2 from the germline V gene are SGHTA and FQGNSA. J gave up 4 bases and V 5 bases, and 13 bases lay outside the gene matches. CDR3 bases: TGTGCCAGCAGCCTACTACGGGAAGCGGGAGGGCGCACCGGGGAGCTGTTTTTT. Amino acid sequence: CASSLLREAGGRTGELFF.

This clone showed up just once. This chain connects TRBV27 to TRBJ1-2, with 7 positions matching TRBD1. J lost 6 bases, V lost 3 bases, and 10 bases had no gene match. The CDR3 runs to 15 residues. Looked up from germline, CDR1 is MNHEY and CDR2 is SMNVEV (reference sequence). CDR3 sequence reads: CASSLFWDSEDGYTF. The DNA for the CDR3 is TGTGCCAGCAGTTTGTTCTGGGACAGCGAGGATGGCTACACCTTC.

This chain uses TRBV6-5 with TRBJ2-7, with 11 bases identical to TRBD1. Trimming took 10 bases from V and 4 from J; bases not matched to a gene: 6. CDR1 is MNHEY, CDR2 SVGAGI, per germline. The CDR3 covers 13 residues. The CDR3, as DNA: TGTGCCACTTCCGGGACAGGGGGGTACGAGCAGTACTTC. Translating it yields CATSGTGGYEQYF.

The chain carries TRBV2 and TRBJ2-4; 10 bases align to TRBD2. This CDR3 is 13 amino acids long. CDR1 is SNHLY, CDR2 FYNNEI, per germline. V lost 2 bases, J lost 15 bases, and 7 bases stayed unmatched. The CDR3 nucleotides are TGTGCCAGCAGTGAACTAGCGGGAGTGAGACGGTACTTC. Protein sequence: CASSELAGVRRYF.

The sample holds one count of this clone. The chain uses TRBV7-9 and TRBJ2-7; D uncertain. The CDR3 is 13 amino acids. Germline V gene data show CDR1 as SEHNR and CDR2 as FQNEAQ (reference sequence). The CDR3: CAGDPPSSYEQYF. In nucleotides, the CDR3 is TGTGCTGGAGACCCGCCAAGCTCCTACGAGCAGTACTTC.